This paragraph reports one TCR beta chain. This clone appeared a few times. Its antigen is currently not known. One base away there is no much larger clone; base qualities are not given. All of the isolated RNA was reverse transcribed with the High Capacity cDNA Reverse Transcription Kit, so expressed TCRB transcripts were sequenced. Deep immunoSEQ sequencing was applied to naive, central memory and regulatory T cell samples, giving an average of around 3.4 million total reads per sample. After sorted cells were lysed in RLT buffer, RNA was extracted with DNase-treated RNeasy Micro or Mini kits, with the choice depending on cell number. Each cell subset was processed separately to prevent cross-contamination, with patient and healthy donor samples processed together. TCRB sequences were amplified from cDNA with the immunoSEQ multiplex PCR, producing 87-bp fragments spanning the CDR3 region. Amplicons were sequenced on the Illumina HiSeq platform. For the original study's pipeline: Synthetic template baselines were used to correct PCR bias computationally, reads within Hamming distance 2 were collapsed, and singletons that could not be merged were discarded. By aligning reads against IMGT, V, D and J genes, CDR3 length, and insertions or deletions at six rearrangement sites were assigned. Within each subset, clonotype counts were normalized to sorted cell number, and only after that were true diversity and Gini coefficients computed with the tcR R package. The overlap coefficient, calculated on TCRB nucleotide sequences, was used to measure repertoire sharing. Out-of-frame TCRB sequences from naive cells were analyzed as a proxy for the pre-selection repertoire. The immuneACCESS repertoire file appears here via TCRdb, limited to in-frame rearrangements. These files lack a portion of the clones; in checked studies, under half of the deficit traces to unresolved V genes, and the cause of the others is not known. V and J calls and clone size follow that table, whereas D and trimming were derived from the DNA. This sample has more than 250,000 clones in its table, and about 24% of those were observed once. The top ten clonotypes cover about 0.011% of the sample.

These data are taken from a study of beta chain features in type 1 diabetes (dated by TCRdb to 2016 to 2018). Background on the whole study: No differences in mean age, gender distribution, total cell number or subset yield were found between patients and healthy donors. A total of about 100,000,000 sorted cells were examined across all samples, and RNA yield correlated strongly with the number of cells per subset. Regulatory and stem cell-like memory subsets were isolated from only 8 patients and roughly eight healthy donors, whereas naive and central memory subsets came from all 28 donors. In the study, TCRB repertoires of sorted circulating CD4+ T cell subsets from recently diagnosed type 1 diabetes patients were compared with those of matched healthy donors. Overall study outcomes, separate from this receptor: Type 1 diabetes patients showed a moderate but significant shortening of TCRB CDR3 length in all four CD4+ subsets. Naive, central memory and regulatory TCRB repertoires appeared more similar among patients than among healthy donors. HLA sub-analyses involved small numbers of individuals, so any influence of HLA type on TCRB rearrangement remained unresolved. At VDJ recombination sites, patients with type 1 diabetes made fewer insertions and deleted more nucleotides, a pattern implying thymic rearrangement abnormalities. Shorter templates might be favored by PCR, yet because patient and control samples were amplified and corrected together, any such skew would affect both groups equally. Because cDNA rather than genomic DNA was sequenced, highly expressing activated cells could have been over-represented, although no difference in activation and CD3 levels was found between groups.

Each donor gave one peripheral blood draw, averaging roughly 120 mL, which was collected into heparinised tubes. Using a panel that included CD45RO, CCR7, CD25, CD127, CD95 and CD27, naive, central memory, regulatory and stem cell-like memory CD4+ T cells were sorted on a BD FACSAria II. A purity above 98% was achieved for all sorted populations. PBMCs were isolated right away by Lymphoprep density gradient centrifugation and were stained directly, without culture. So that batch effects would be minimized, each experiment stained and sorted samples in pairs, pairing one healthy donor with one patient. From a lookup of the germline V gene (reference sequence), CDR1 and CDR2 are SGHNT and YYREEE. V sheds 3 bases and J sheds 6 bases, leaving 13 bases between their ends. From the cysteine up to the phenylalanine, the CDR3 has a length of 14 residues. Just CDR3 DNA is preserved here, 42 bases in frame from base 1.

Specimen: naive CD4+ T cells from blood. The cell subset or site label here, explained by the study, means: true naive CD4+ T cells. This receptor chain uses TRBV5-4 and TRBJ2-1; 6 matching bases give a weak D call of TRBD2. The sequence derives from a woman aged 25 to 39 with type 1 diabetes. This receptor carries the CDR3 CASSSYSGINEQFF. DNA sequence: TGTGCCAGCAGCTCCTATAGCGGCATCAATGAGCAGTTCTTC.